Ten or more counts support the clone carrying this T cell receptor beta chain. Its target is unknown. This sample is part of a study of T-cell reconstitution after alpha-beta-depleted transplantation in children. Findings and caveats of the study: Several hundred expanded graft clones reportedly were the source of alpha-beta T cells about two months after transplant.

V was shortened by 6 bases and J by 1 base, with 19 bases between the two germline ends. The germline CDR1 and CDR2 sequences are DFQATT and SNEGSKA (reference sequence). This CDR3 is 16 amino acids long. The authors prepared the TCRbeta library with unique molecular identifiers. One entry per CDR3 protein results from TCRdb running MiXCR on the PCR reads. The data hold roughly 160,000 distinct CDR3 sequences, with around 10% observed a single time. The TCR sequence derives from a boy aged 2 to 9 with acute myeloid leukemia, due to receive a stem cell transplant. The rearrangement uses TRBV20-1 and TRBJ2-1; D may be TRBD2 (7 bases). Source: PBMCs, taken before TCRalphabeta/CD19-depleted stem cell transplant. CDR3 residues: CSANGGPLISYNEQFF. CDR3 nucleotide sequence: TGCAGTGCCAACGGGGGGCCCCTTATTTCCTACAATGAGCAGTTCTTC.